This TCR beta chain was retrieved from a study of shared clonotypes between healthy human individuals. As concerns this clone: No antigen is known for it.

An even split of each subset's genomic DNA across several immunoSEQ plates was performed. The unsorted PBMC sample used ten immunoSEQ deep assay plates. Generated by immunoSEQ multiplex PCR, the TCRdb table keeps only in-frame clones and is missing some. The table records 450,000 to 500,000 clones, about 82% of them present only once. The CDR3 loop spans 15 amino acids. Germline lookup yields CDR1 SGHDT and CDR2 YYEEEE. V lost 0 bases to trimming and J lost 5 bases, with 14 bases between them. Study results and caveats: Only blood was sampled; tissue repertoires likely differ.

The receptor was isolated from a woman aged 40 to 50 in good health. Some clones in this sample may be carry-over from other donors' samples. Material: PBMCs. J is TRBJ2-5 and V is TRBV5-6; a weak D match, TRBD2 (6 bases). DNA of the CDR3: TGTGCCAGCAGCTTGGGGTCGGGAGTAAGGGAGACCCAGTACTTC. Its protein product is CASSLGSGVRETQYF.